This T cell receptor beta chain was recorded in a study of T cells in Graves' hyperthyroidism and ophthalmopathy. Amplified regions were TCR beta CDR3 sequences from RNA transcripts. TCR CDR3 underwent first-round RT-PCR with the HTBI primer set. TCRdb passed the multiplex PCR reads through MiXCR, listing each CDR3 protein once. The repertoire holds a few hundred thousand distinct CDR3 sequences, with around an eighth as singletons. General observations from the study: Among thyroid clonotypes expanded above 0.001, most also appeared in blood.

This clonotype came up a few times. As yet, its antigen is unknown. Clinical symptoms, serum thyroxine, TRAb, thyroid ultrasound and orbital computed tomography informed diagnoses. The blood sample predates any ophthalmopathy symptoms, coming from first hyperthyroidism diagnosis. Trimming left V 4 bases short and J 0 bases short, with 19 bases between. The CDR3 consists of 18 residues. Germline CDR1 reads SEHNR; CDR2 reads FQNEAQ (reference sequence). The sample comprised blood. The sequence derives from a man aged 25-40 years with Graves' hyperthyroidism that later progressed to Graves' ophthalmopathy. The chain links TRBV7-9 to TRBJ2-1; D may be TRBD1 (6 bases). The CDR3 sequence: CASSSPGNRVHSYNEQFF. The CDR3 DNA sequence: TGTGCCAGCAGCTCCCCCGGGAACAGGGTACACTCCTACAATGAGCAGTTCTTC.